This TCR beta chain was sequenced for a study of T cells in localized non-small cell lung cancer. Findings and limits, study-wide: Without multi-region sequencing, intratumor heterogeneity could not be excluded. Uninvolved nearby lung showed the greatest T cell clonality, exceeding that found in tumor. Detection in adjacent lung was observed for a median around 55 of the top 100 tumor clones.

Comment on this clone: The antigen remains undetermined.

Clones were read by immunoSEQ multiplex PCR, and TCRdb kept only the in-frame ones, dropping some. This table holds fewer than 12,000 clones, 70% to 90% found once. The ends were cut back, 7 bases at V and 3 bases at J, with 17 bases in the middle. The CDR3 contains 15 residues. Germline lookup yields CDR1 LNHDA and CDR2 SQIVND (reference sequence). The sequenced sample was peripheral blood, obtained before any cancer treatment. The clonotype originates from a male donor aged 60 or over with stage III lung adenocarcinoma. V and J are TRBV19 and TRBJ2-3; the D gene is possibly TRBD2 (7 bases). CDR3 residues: CASKDRGAGTDTQYF. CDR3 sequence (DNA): TGTGCCAGTAAAGACCGGGGGGCGGGGACAGATACGCAGTATTTT.